A selection of T cell receptor beta chains follows, all from one sample in a study of cytomegalovirus exposure and HLA in healthy donors. Some clones are missing from TCRdb's copy, which holds only in-frame ones; the method was immunoSEQ multiplex PCR. In the table there are about 130,000 clones, about 79% of which are singletons. The source material was PBMCs. All receptors come from a man between 18 and 35 years old in good health and CMV-seronegative. The CDR3 runs from the conserved cysteine through the conserved F or W. D genes are given only for firm matches. For some rows the clone size is stated as once, few or many, or as a class when expanded; others skip it.

size: NA; V: TRBV4-1; J: TRBJ1-1; D: NA; CDR3: CASSQGKAFF; DNA: TGCGCCAGCAGTCAGGGGAAAGCTTTCTTT
size: once; V: TRBV2; J: TRBJ2-1; D: TRBD2; CDR3: CASRSGGYNEQFF; DNA: TGTGCCAGCAGAAGCGGGGGATACAATGAGCAGTTCTTC
size: once; V: TRBV7-3; J: TRBJ2-2; D: NA; CDR3: CASSPFFSGELFF; DNA: TGTGCCAGCAGCCCTTTCTTTTCCGGGGAGCTGTTTTTT
size: NA; V: TRBV7-7; J: TRBJ2-7; D: TRBD1; CDR3: CASSPGTGDSYEQYF; DNA: TGTGCTAGCAGCCCCGGGACAGGAGATTCCTACGAGCAGTACTTC
size: NA; V: TRBV7-6; J: TRBJ2-1; D: TRBD2; CDR3: CASSFLAGSEQFF; DNA: TGTGCCAGCAGCTTTCTAGCGGGAAGTGAGCAGTTCTTC
size: few; V: TRBV5-4; J: TRBJ2-7; D: NA; CDR3: CASSFGSGEGNEQYF; DNA: TGTGCCAGCAGCTTTGGGTCGGGAGAGGGGAACGAGCAGTACTTC
size: NA; V: TRBV10-3; J: TRBJ2-1; D: TRBD2; CDR3: CAISTGLAGGNEQFF; DNA: TGTGCCATCAGCACGGGACTAGCGGGAGGAAATGAGCAGTTCTTC
size: NA; V: TRBV15; J: TRBJ2-5; D: NA; CDR3: CATSRDLVEETQYF; DNA: TGTGCCACCAGCAGAGATCTAGTGGAGGAGACCCAGTACTTC
size: few; V: TRBV6-1; J: TRBJ1-1; D: NA; CDR3: CASRKTGANTEAFF; DNA: TGTGCCAGCAGGAAGACTGGGGCGAACACTGAAGCTTTCTTT
size: NA; V: TRBV5-4; J: TRBJ2-1; D: TRBD2; CDR3: CASSLSLARITYNEQFF; DNA: TGTGCCAGCAGCTTATCACTAGCGAGAATTACCTACAATGAGCAGTTCTTC
size: few; V: TRBV4-1; J: TRBJ2-3; D: TRBD2; CDR3: CASSYSGSPDTQYF; DNA: TGCGCCAGCAGCTATAGCGGGAGTCCAGATACGCAGTATTTT
size: NA; V: TRBV27; J: TRBJ2-2; D: TRBD2; CDR3: CASSPGLAATGELFF; DNA: TGTGCCAGCAGCCCCGGACTAGCGGCTACCGGGGAGCTGTTTTTT
size: NA; V: TRBV2; J: TRBJ2-3; D: TRBD2; CDR3: CASSGRGRESDTQYF; DNA: TGTGCCAGCAGTGGACGCGGGAGAGAATCAGATACGCAGTATTTT
size: NA; V: TRBV5-8; J: TRBJ1-6; D: NA; CDR3: CASSQGGTPDSPLHF; DNA: TGTGCCAGCAGCCAGGGAGGGACACCAGATTCACCCCTCCACTTT
size: NA; V: TRBV28; J: TRBJ2-7; D: NA; CDR3: CASSLQLASSYEQYF; DNA: TGTGCCAGCAGTTTACAACTAGCATCCTCCTACGAGCAGTACTTC
size: NA; V: TRBV28; J: TRBJ2-1; D: NA; CDR3: CASSLIGLAYNEQFF; DNA: TGTGCCAGCAGTTTAATTGGATTAGCGTATAATGAGCAGTTCTTC
size: NA; V: TRBV5-1; J: TRBJ1-1; D: NA; CDR3: CASSLVEGAVTEAFF; DNA: TGCGCCAGCAGCTTGGTCGAGGGCGCGGTGACTGAAGCTTTCTTT
size: NA; V: TRBV6-5; J: TRBJ2-7; D: TRBD2; CDR3: CASSYSFSGVYEQYF; DNA: TGTGCCAGCAGTTACTCGTTTAGCGGGGTCTACGAGCAGTACTTC
size: NA; V: TRBV7-9; J: TRBJ2-5; D: NA; CDR3: CASSPGWAEYQETQYF; DNA: TGTGCCAGCAGCCCAGGTTGGGCAGAATATCAAGAGACCCAGTACTTC
size: NA; V: TRBV15; J: TRBJ1-5; D: NA; CDR3: CATSRPLVGRGSNQPQHF; DNA: TGTGCCACCAGCAGACCCTTGGTTGGGCGCGGGAGCAATCAGCCCCAGCATTTT